This T cell receptor beta chain was sequenced in a study of blood T cell repertoires in COVID-19. Study summary: Acute and convalescent COVID-19 specimens originated in the United States, Italy and Spain.

Assay: immunoSEQ multiplex PCR; the TCRdb copy retains only in-frame clones and omits some. The sample records about 120,000 clones, roughly 80% being singletons. The CDR3 is 16 residues long. This clonotype originated in a human donor in a cohort sampled during active COVID-19. The chain carries TRBV21-1 and TRBJ2-6; TRBD2 was called by the table and not checked on the DNA. TRBV21-1 has pseudogene status. The specimen sequenced was peripheral blood. The CDR3 protein is CASGTSGGSGANVLTF. CDR3 DNA: TGTGCCAGCGGGACTAGCGGGGGATCTGGGGCCAACGTCCTGACTTTC.